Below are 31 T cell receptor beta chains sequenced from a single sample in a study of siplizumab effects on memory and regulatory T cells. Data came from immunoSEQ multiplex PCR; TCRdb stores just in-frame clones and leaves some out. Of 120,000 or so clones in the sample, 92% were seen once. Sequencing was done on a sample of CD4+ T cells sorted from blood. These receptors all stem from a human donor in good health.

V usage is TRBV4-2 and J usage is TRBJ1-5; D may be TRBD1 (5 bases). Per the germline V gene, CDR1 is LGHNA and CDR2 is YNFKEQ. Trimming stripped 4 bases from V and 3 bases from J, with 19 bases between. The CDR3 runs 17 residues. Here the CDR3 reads CASSLLPLGDDNQPQHF. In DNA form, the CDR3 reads TGTGCCAGCAGCCTTCTACCCTTGGGGGATGACAATCAGCCCCAGCATTTT.

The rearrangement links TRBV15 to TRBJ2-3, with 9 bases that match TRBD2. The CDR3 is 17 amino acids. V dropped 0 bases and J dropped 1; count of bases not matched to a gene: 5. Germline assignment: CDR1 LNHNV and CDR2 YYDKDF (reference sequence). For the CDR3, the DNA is TGTGCCACCAGCAGAGATAGGGTAGCGGGAGGCACAGATACGCAGTATTTT. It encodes CATSRDRVAGGTDTQYF.

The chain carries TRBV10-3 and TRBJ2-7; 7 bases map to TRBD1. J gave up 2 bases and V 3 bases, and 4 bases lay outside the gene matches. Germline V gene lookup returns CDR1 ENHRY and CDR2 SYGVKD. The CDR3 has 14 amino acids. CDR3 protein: CAISDHGTAYEQYF. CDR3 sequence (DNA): TGTGCCATCAGTGACCACGGGACAGCCTACGAGCAGTACTTC.

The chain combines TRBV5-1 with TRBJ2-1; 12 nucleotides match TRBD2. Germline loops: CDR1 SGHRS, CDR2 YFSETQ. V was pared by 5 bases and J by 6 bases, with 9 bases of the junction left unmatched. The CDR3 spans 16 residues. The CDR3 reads CASSLLAGGPGNEQFF. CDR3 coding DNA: TGCGCCAGCAGTCTCCTAGCGGGGGGGCCAGGCAATGAGCAGTTCTTC. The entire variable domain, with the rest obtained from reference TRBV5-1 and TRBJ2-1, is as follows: KAGVTQTPRYLIKTRGQQVTLSCSPISGHRSVSWYQQTPGQGLQFLFEYFSETQRNKGNFPGRFSGRQFSNSRSEMNVSTLELGDSALYLCASSLLAGGPGNEQFFGPGTRLTVL.

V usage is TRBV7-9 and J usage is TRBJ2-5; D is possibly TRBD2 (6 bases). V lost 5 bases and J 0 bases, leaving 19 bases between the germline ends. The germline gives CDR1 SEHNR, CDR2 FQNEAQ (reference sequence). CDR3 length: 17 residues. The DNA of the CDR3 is TGTGCCAGCAGCCCCACGTATGGCCGGGGGTACCAAGAGACCCAGTACTTC. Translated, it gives CASSPTYGRGYQETQYF.

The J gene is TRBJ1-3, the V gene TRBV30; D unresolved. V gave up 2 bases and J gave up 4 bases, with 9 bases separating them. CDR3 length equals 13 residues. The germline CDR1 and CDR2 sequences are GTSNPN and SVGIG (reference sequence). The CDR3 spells CAWSPGSGNTIYF. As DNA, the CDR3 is TGTGCCTGGAGTCCAGGTTCGGGAAACACCATATATTTT.

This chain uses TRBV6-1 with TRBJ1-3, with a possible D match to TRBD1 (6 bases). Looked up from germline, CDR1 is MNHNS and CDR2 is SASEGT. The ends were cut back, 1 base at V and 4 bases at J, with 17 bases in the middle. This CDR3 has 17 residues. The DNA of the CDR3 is TGTGCCAGCAGTGAAGGGGACACCCGAGCGTCCGGAAACACCATATATTTT. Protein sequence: CASSEGDTRASGNTIYF.

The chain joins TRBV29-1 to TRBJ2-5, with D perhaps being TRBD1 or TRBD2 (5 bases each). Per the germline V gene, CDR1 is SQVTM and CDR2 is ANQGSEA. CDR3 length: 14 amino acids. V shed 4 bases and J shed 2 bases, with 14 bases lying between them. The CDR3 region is CSVAQNWGQETQYF. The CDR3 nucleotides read TGCAGCGTTGCCCAAAATTGGGGGCAAGAGACCCAGTACTTC.

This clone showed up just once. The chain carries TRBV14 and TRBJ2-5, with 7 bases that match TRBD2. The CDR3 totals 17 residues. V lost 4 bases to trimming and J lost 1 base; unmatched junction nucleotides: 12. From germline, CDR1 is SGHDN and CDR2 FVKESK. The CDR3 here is CASSPGEGRARQETQYF. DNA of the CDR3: TGTGCCAGCAGCCCGGGAGAGGGGAGGGCGCGCCAAGAGACCCAGTACTTC.

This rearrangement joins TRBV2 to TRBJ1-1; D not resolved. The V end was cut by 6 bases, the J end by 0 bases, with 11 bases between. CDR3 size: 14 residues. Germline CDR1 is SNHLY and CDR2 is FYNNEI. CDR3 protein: CASRRSPMNTEAFF. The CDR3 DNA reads TGTGCCAGCAGAAGGAGCCCGATGAACACTGAAGCTTTCTTT. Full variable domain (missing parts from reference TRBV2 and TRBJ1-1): EPEVTQTPSHQVTQMGQEVILRCVPISNHLYFYWYRQILGQKVEFLVSFYNNEISEKSEIFDDQFSVERPDGSNFTLKIRSTKLEDSAMYFCASRRSPMNTEAFFGQGTRLTVV.

The chain's CDR3 is CASRTATNTGELFF. The CDR3 nucleotides are TGTGCCAGCAGGACGGCAACGAACACCGGGGAGCTGTTTTTT. The chain employs TRBV6-6 and TRBJ2-2, with unresolved D. The germline V gene has CDR1 MNHNY and CDR2 SVGAGI (reference sequence). Trimming shortened V by 6 bases and J by 0 bases, and 8 bases separated the two germline ends. This CDR3 has 14 amino acids.

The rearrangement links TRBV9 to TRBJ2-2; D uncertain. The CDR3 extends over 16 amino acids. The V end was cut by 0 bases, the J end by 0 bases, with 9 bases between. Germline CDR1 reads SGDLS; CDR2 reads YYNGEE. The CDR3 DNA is TGTGCCAGCAGCGTAGGTGTGCGCGCGAACACCGGGGAGCTGTTTTTT. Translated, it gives CASSVGVRANTGELFF.

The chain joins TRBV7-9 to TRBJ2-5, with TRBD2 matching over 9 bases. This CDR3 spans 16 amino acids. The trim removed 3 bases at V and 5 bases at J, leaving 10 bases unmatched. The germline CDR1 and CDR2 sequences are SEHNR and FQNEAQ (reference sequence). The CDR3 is CASSLTIAGEQETQYF. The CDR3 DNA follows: TGTGCCAGCAGCTTGACCATAGCGGGAGAGCAGGAGACCCAGTACTTC.

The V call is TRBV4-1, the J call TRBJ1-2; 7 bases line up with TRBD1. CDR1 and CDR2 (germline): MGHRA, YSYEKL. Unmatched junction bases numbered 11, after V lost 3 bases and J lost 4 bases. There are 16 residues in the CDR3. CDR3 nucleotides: TGCGCCAGCAGCCACCCGACAGGGACCTCGGGCTATGGCTACACCTTC. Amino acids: CASSHPTGTSGYGYTF.

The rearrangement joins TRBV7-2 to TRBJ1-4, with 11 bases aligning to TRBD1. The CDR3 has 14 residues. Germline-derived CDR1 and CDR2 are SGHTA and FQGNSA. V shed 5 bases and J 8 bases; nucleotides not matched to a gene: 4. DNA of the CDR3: TGTGCCAGCAGCCACCGGGACAGGGGGGAAAAACTGTTTTTT. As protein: CASSHRDRGEKLFF.

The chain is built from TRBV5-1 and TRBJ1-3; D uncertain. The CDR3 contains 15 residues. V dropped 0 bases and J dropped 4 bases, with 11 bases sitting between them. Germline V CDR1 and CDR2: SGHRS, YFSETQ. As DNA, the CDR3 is TGCGCCAGCAGCTTGGATACGGCTGGAGGAAACACCATATATTTT. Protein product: CASSLDTAGGNTIYF.

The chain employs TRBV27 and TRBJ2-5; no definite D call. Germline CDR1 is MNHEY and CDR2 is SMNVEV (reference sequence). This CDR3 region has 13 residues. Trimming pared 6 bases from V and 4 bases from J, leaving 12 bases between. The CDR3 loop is CASRTAPVETQYF. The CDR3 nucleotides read TGTGCCAGCAGAACAGCACCGGTAGAGACCCAGTACTTC.

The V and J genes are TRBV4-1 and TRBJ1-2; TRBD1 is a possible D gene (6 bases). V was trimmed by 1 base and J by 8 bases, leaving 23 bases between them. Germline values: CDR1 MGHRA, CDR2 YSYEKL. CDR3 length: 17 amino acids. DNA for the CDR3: TGCGCCAGCAGCCAAGTAGGGGGGCTGGCCTCGAGGGGCGGCTACACCTTC. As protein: CASSQVGGLASRGGYTF.

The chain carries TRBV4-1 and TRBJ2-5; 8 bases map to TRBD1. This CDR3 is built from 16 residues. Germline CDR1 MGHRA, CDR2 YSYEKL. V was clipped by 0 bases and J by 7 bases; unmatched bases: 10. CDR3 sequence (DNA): TGCGCCAGCAGCCAAGATTGGGGGGCCGGACAGGGGACCCAGTACTTC. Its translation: CASSQDWGAGQGTQYF.

The CDR3 nucleotides read TGTGCCAGCAGATATTCGACGAGCCAAGAGACCCAGTACTTC. It yields the protein CASRYSTSQETQYF. The rearrangement uses TRBV6-5 and TRBJ2-5, with no clear D. This CDR3 comprises 14 residues. V dropped 6 bases and J dropped 1 base, with 12 bases sitting between them. The germline CDR1 and CDR2 sequences are MNHEY and SVGAGI.

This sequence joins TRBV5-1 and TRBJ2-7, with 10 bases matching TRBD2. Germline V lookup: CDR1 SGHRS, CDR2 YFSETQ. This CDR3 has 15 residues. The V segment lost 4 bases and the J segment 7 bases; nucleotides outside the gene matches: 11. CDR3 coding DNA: TGCGCCAGCAGCGGAGGGACTAGCGAGCATGGTGAGCAGTACTTC. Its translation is CASSGGTSEHGEQYF.

CDR3 sequence: CASSPRGGAPYEQYF. CDR3 coding DNA: TGTGCCAGCAGCCCACGGGGTGGGGCCCCCTACGAGCAGTACTTC. The gene calls are TRBV27 and TRBJ2-7; D tentatively fits TRBD1 or TRBD2 (5 bases each). The germline gives CDR1 MNHEY, CDR2 SMNVEV (reference sequence). This CDR3 has 15 residues. V lost 6 bases to trimming and J lost 2 bases, with 17 bases between them.

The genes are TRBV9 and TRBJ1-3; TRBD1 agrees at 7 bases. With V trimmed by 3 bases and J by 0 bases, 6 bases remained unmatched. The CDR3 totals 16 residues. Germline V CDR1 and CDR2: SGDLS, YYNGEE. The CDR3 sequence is CASSAGQDFSGNTIYF. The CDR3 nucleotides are TGTGCCAGCAGCGCTGGACAGGACTTCTCTGGAAACACCATATATTTT.

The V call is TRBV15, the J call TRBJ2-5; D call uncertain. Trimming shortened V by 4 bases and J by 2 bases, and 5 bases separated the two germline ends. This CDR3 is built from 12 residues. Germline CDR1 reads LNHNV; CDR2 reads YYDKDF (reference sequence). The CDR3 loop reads CATSTFQETQYF. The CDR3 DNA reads TGTGCCACCAGCACCTTTCAAGAGACCCAGTACTTC.

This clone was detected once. CDR3 nucleotide sequence: TGTGCCAGCAGTGCGGGGGGGGGCTCCTACAATGAGCAGTTCTTC. It is translated as CASSAGGGSYNEQFF. The J gene is TRBJ2-1, the V gene TRBV6-1, with TRBD2 identical over 8 bases. The CDR3 spans 15 residues. The trim removed 4 bases at V and 0 bases at J, leaving 2 bases unmatched. Germline V lookup: CDR1 MNHNS, CDR2 SASEGT.

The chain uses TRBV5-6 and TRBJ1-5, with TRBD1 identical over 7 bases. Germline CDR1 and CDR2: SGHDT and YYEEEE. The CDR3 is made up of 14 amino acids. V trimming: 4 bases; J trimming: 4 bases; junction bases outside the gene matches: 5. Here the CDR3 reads CASSETGDNQPQHF. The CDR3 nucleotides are TGTGCCAGCAGCGAAACAGGGGATAATCAGCCCCAGCATTTT. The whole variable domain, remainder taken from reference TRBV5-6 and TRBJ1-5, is DAGVTQSPTHLIKTRGQQVTLRCSPKSGHDTVSWYQQALGQGPQFIFQYYEEEERQRGNFPDRFSGHQFPNYSSELNVNALLLGDSALYLCASSETGDNQPQHFGDGTRLSIL.

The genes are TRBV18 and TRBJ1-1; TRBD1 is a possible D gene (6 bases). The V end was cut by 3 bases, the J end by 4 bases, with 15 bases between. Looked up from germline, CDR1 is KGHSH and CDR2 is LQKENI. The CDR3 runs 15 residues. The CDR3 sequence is CASSPTGQGFTEAFF. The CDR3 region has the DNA TGTGCCAGCTCACCGACGGGGCAGGGGTTCACTGAAGCTTTCTTT.

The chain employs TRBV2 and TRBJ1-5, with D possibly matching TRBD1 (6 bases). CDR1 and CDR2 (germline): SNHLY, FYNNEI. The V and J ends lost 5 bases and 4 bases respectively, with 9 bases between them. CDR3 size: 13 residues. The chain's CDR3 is CASSTGMNQPQHF. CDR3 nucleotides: TGTGCCAGCAGTACAGGGATGAATCAGCCCCAGCATTTT.

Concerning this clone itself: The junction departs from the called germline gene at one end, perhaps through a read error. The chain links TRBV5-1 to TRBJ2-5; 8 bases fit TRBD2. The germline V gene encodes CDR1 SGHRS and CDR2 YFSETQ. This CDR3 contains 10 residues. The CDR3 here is CANPGLERDF. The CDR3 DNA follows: TGCGCCAACCCGGGACTAGAAAGGGACTTC.

CDR3 nucleotide sequence: TGTGCCAGCAGTGCATTGACTCGTGAGCAGTACTTC. It specifies CASSALTREQYF. V is TRBV6-1 and J is TRBJ2-7; D not certain. There are 12 residues in the CDR3. CDR1 MNHNS and CDR2 SASEGT come from the germline V gene. The V end was cut by 4 bases, the J end by 7 bases, with 11 bases between.

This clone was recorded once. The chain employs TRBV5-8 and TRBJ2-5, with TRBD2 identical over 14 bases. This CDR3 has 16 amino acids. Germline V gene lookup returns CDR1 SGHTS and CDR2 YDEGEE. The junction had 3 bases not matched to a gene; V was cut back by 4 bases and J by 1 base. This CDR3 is CASSRGTSGGQETQYF. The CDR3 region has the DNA TGTGCCAGCAGCCGGGGGACTAGCGGGGGCCAAGAGACCCAGTACTTC.